Given below is one T cell receptor (beta chain) in context. Its target is unknown. This entry belongs to a study of T cell repertoires in cytomegalovirus infection. V gave up 8 bases and J gave up 2 bases; unmatched junction bases: 9. This CDR3 region has 14 residues. TCRdb called the reads again in MiXCR, with one record for every CDR3 protein. The sample carries 450,000 to 650,000 distinct CDR3 sequences, under 45% recorded once. The sequencing used cultured PBMCs, collected from culture after CMV antigen stimulation. This sequence was found in a human donor in good health (CMV status not recorded). Some clones in this sample may be carry-over from other donors' samples. This chain joins TRBV12-3 or TRBV12-4 and TRBJ2-7; the match to TRBD1 covers 7 bases. The chain's CDR3 is CASRPGQNPYEQYF. CDR3 bases: TGTGCCAGCCGACCGGGACAGAATCCCTACGAGCAGTACTTC.